A selection of T cell receptor beta chains follows, all from one sample in a study of immune evolution from preneoplasia to lung adenocarcinoma. This table comes from immunoSEQ multiplex PCR, and its TCRdb copy is limited to in-frame clones, with some not included. Of 1,500 to 2,000 clones in the sample, 70% to 85% were seen once. The sequenced sample consisted of FFPE invasive lung adenocarcinoma tissue. Every receptor here comes from a person aged 50-59 years with lung adenocarcinoma. The CDR3 runs from the conserved cysteine through the conserved F or W. A D gene is named only where the DNA matches it firmly. Part of the rows lack a size; the others show once, few, many or a class for expanded clones.

J gene: TRBJ1-1
D gene: .
V gene: TRBV5-6
CDR3 length: 15
clone size: .
CDR3 protein: CASSPPGVPNTEAFF
CDR3 DNA: TGTGCCAGCAGCCCCCCAGGGGTTCCGAACACTGAAGCTTTCTTT

J gene: TRBJ1-2
D gene: .
V gene: TRBV7-8
CDR3 length: 15
clone size: once
CDR3 protein: CASSHSSRKTYGYTF
CDR3 DNA: TGTGCCAGCAGCCACAGTTCCCGAAAGACCTATGGCTACACCTTC

J gene: TRBJ1-2
D gene: TRBD1
V gene: TRBV6-5
CDR3 length: 11
clone size: .
CDR3 protein: CASSDRVGYTF
CDR3 DNA: TGTGCCAGCAGTGACAGGGTTGGCTACACCTTC

J gene: TRBJ1-4
D gene: .
V gene: TRBV27
CDR3 length: 14
clone size: .
CDR3 protein: CASSLLGNNEKLFF
CDR3 DNA: TGTGCCAGCAGTTTATTGGGGAATAATGAAAAACTGTTTTTT

J gene: TRBJ1-1
D gene: .
V gene: TRBV19
CDR3 length: 13
clone size: .
CDR3 protein: CATLDRQNTEAFF
CDR3 DNA: TGTGCCACCTTGGACAGACAAAACACTGAAGCTTTCTTT

J gene: TRBJ2-2
D gene: .
V gene: TRBV9
CDR3 length: 15
clone size: .
CDR3 protein: CASSRGNANTGELFF
CDR3 DNA: TGTGCCAGCAGTCGCGGAAACGCGAACACCGGGGAGCTGTTTTTT

J gene: TRBJ2-1
D gene: TRBD2
V gene: TRBV29-1
CDR3 length: 17
clone size: .
CDR3 protein: CSAPKTGGLATYNEQFF
CDR3 DNA: TGCAGCGCACCGAAAACCGGCGGACTAGCGACCTACAATGAGCAGTTCTTC

J gene: TRBJ2-5
D gene: .
V gene: TRBV5-1
CDR3 length: 14
clone size: .
CDR3 protein: CASSSGDRQETQYF
CDR3 DNA: TGCGCCAGCAGCAGTGGTGACAGACAAGAGACCCAGTACTTC

J gene: TRBJ2-4
D gene: TRBD1
V gene: TRBV7-2
CDR3 length: 13
clone size: .
CDR3 protein: CASSLRDRDIQYF
CDR3 DNA: TGTGCCAGCAGCTTGAGGGACAGGGACATTCAGTACTTC

J gene: TRBJ2-3
D gene: .
V gene: TRBV5-1
CDR3 length: 15
clone size: .
CDR3 protein: CASSLTGERADTQYF
CDR3 DNA: TGCGCCAGCAGCTTGACGGGGGAGAGGGCAGATACGCAGTATTTT

J gene: TRBJ2-5
D gene: .
V gene: TRBV7-8
CDR3 length: 12
clone size: .
CDR3 protein: CASSLLGETQYF
CDR3 DNA: TGTGCCAGCAGCTTATTGGGGGAGACCCAGTACTTC

J gene: TRBJ1-2
D gene: .
V gene: TRBV6-1
CDR3 length: 14
clone size: .
CDR3 protein: CASSDFGLNYGYTF
CDR3 DNA: TGTGCCAGCAGTGACTTCGGTCTCAACTATGGCTACACCTTC

J gene: TRBJ2-1
D gene: TRBD1
V gene: TRBV19
CDR3 length: 15
clone size: .
CDR3 protein: CASSGRDSVDNEQFF
CDR3 DNA: TGTGCCAGTAGTGGCCGGGACAGCGTAGACAATGAGCAGTTCTTC

J gene: TRBJ1-2
D gene: TRBD1
V gene: TRBV11-2
CDR3 length: 15
clone size: .
CDR3 protein: CASSLMEGQGHGYTF
CDR3 DNA: TGTGCCAGCAGCTTAATGGAAGGACAGGGCCATGGCTACACCTTC

J gene: TRBJ2-7
D gene: TRBD1
V gene: TRBV2
CDR3 length: 15
clone size: few
CDR3 protein: CASRLPGQGSYEQYF
CDR3 DNA: TGTGCCAGCAGGTTACCGGGACAGGGGAGCTACGAGCAGTACTTC